The 27 T cell receptor beta chains below were found in one sample sequenced in a study of blood T cell repertoires in COVID-19. Only in-frame clones appear in the TCRdb table, and some are missing; sequencing was by immunoSEQ multiplex PCR. The sample consists of fewer than 250,000 clones, about 85% of them appearing once. Sequencing input: peripheral blood. The source of these receptors is a man aged 30 to 45 with active or convalescent COVID-19.

J is TRBJ1-5 and V is TRBV28; no reliable D call. Germline CDR1 MDHEN, CDR2 SYDVKM. The length of the CDR3 is 16 residues. Deletions cut 2 bases from V and 3 bases from J, with 14 bases between. CDR3 bases: TGTGCCAGCAGTTTAGTCCAGACATATGTCAATCAGCCCCAGCATTTT. Amino acid sequence: CASSLVQTYVNQPQHF.

J is TRBJ2-3 and V is TRBV28; 8 bases are shared with TRBD1. J was trimmed by 3 bases and V by 8 bases; bases with no gene match: 7. In germline, CDR1 is MDHEN, CDR2 SYDVKM. The CDR3 consists of 14 residues. Here the CDR3 reads CASSGGARTDTQYF. CDR3 DNA: TGTGCCAGCTCAGGGGGCGCGAGAACAGATACGCAGTATTTT.

This chain links TRBV6-5 with TRBJ2-3, with 10 bases fitting TRBD2. The CDR3 has 14 amino acids. CDR1 is MNHEY and CDR2 is SVGAGI in the germline V gene. The ends lost 6 bases at V and 0 bases at J; junction bases unmatched: 0. The CDR3 protein is CASRLAGSTDTQYF. As DNA, the CDR3 is TGTGCCAGCAGACTAGCGGGGAGCACAGATACGCAGTATTTT.

The rearrangement links TRBV5-1 to TRBJ1-3; D is uncertain. The germline gives CDR1 SGHRS, CDR2 YFSETQ. The CDR3 is made up of 14 amino acids. V lost 5 bases and J lost 1, with 10 bases in between. CDR3 coding DNA: TGCGCCAGCAGTCTGTCAGGTTCTGGAAACACCATATATTTT. This translates into CASSLSGSGNTIYF.

The chain recombines TRBV28 with TRBJ1-1; TRBD1 agrees at 8 bases. In germline, CDR1 is MDHEN, CDR2 SYDVKM. This CDR3 has 16 residues. The V segment lost 4 bases and the J segment 6 bases; nucleotides outside the gene matches: 13. The CDR3 spells CASSSPPTGALPEAFF. The CDR3, as DNA: TGTGCCAGCAGTTCACCACCGACAGGGGCCCTCCCTGAAGCTTTCTTT.

This clone was recorded only once. The gene calls are TRBV5-4 and TRBJ2-3, with D tentatively TRBD1 (6 bases). The CDR3 is 12 residues long. Trimming removed 4 bases from V and 12 bases from J, with 15 bases in between. Germline V gives CDR1 SGHNT, CDR2 YYREEE (reference sequence). CDR3 in amino acids: CASSLDSPLQYF. The CDR3 region has the DNA TGTGCCAGCAGCCTGGACAGTCCCCTCCAGTATTTT. The full variable domain, rest sourced from reference TRBV5-4 and TRBJ2-3, is ETGVTQSPTHLIKTRGQQVTLRCSSQSGHNTVSWYQQALGQGPQFIFQYYREEENGRGNFPPRFSGLQFPNYSSELNVNALELDDSALYLCASSLDSPLQYFGPGTRLTVL.

This CDR3 reads CSIRTGGGEKLFF. In nucleotides, the CDR3 is TGCAGCATCCGGACAGGGGGAGGTGAAAAACTGTTTTTT. V is TRBV29-1 and J is TRBJ1-4; TRBD1 agrees at 10 bases. The CDR3 is 13 amino acids. V lost 8 bases, J lost 7 bases, and 7 bases stayed unmatched. The germline CDR1 and CDR2 sequences are SQVTM and ANQGSEA.

Only one count was recorded for this clone. The chain couples TRBV27 to TRBJ1-2, with 9 nucleotides matching TRBD1. Germline CDR1 is MNHEY and CDR2 is SMNVEV (reference sequence). The CDR3 is 12 amino acids. V was clipped by 6 bases and J by 8 bases; unmatched bases: 4. DNA of the CDR3: TGTGCCAGCAGGGACAGGGGAGGAGGCTACACCTTC. Its protein product is CASRDRGGGYTF.

J is TRBJ2-7 and V is TRBV19, with 10 bases fitting TRBD2. CDR1 is LNHDA and CDR2 is SQIVND in the germline V gene (reference sequence). V lost 6 bases to trimming and J lost 7 bases; unmatched junction nucleotides: 15. The CDR3 is 16 amino acids. The CDR3 DNA follows: TGTGCCAGTAGGGGAAGGCTCCTAGCGGGAGTGCAAGAGCAGTACTTC. This gives the protein CASRGRLLAGVQEQYF. The entire variable domain, with the rest obtained from reference TRBV19 and TRBJ2-7, is as follows: DGGITQSPKYLFRKEGQNVTLSCEQNLNHDAMYWYRQDPGQGLRLIYYSQIVNDFQKGDIAEGYSVSREKKESFPLTVTSAQKNPTAFYLCASRGRLLAGVQEQYFGPGTRLTVT.

The chain carries TRBV5-8 and TRBJ2-5; TRBD1 matches 7 bases. From germline, CDR1 is SGHTS and CDR2 YDEGEE. Germline trimming cut 3 bases from V and 5 bases from J; bases unmatched to any gene: 13. CDR3 size: 16 residues. The CDR3 region has the DNA TGTGCCAGCAGCTCAGGGGGTCACTCCTATGTGGAGACCCAGTACTTC. Amino acids: CASSSGGHSYVETQYF.

This sequence joins TRBV3-1 (or the pseudogene TRBV3-2) and TRBJ2-4; a possible D gene is TRBD2 (5 bases). V was cut by 0 bases and J by 0 bases, with 18 bases left in between. Germline CDR1 is LGHDT and CDR2 is YNNKEL (reference sequence). The CDR3 spans 19 residues. The CDR3 loop is CASSQERRGSSGAKNIQYF. The CDR3 DNA sequence: TGTGCCAGCAGCCAAGAGAGGCGCGGCTCCAGCGGAGCCAAAAACATTCAGTACTTC.

Written as DNA, the CDR3 is TGTGCCAGCAGTCTGGGACAGCCCCTCTCCACCTACGAGCAGTACTTC. The encoded protein is CASSLGQPLSTYEQYF. This chain uses TRBV28 with TRBJ2-7, with TRBD1 identical over 7 bases. CDR3 size: 16 residues. CDR1 is MDHEN and CDR2 is SYDVKM in the germline V gene. The V segment lost 5 bases and the J segment 2 bases; nucleotides outside the gene matches: 12. The full variable domain, with the rest looked up from reference TRBV28 and TRBJ2-7, is DVKVTQSSRYLVKRTGEKVFLECVQDMDHENMFWYRQDPGLGLRLIYFSYDVKMKEKGDIPEGYSVSREKKERFSLILESASTNQTSMYLCASSLGQPLSTYEQYFGPGTRLTVT.

This sequence joins TRBV5-1 and TRBJ1-4; D possibly corresponds to TRBD1 (6 bases). This CDR3 contains 14 residues. Trimming cost V 4 bases and J 0 bases, with 7 bases left between them. CDR1 and CDR2 (germline): SGHRS, YFSETQ. The CDR3 region is CASSPGATNEKLFF. The CDR3 bases are TGCGCCAGCAGCCCAGGGGCAACTAATGAAAAACTGTTTTTT.

J is TRBJ2-5 and V is TRBV5-1; TRBD2 aligns across 8 bases. Germline-derived CDR1 and CDR2 are SGHRS and YFSETQ. V was clipped by 6 bases and J by 4 bases; unmatched bases: 8. This CDR3 is built from 14 residues. The DNA for the CDR3 is TGCGCCAGCAAATTGGCGCTAGCGGGAGAGACCCAGTACTTC. This codes for CASKLALAGETQYF.

This sequence joins TRBV4-1 and TRBJ1-1; D remains unclear. V was trimmed by 3 bases and J by 4 bases, leaving 12 bases between them. The CDR3 length is 14 residues. Germline CDR1 is MGHRA and CDR2 is YSYEKL. The CDR3 is CASSQSESGTEAFF. As DNA, the CDR3 is TGCGCCAGCAGCCAGAGCGAAAGCGGCACTGAAGCTTTCTTT.

The chain employs TRBV7-2 and TRBJ2-3; TRBD1 is a possible D gene (5 bases). Germline V gives CDR1 SGHTA, CDR2 FQGNSA. The V and J ends lost 1 base and 2 bases respectively, with 13 bases between them. The length of the CDR3 is 16 residues. The CDR3 sequence is CASSLGVGRATDTQYF. CDR3 in DNA: TGTGCCAGCAGCTTAGGGGTGGGCAGGGCCACAGATACGCAGTATTTT.

This clone has only one observation. This chain joins TRBV6-2 or TRBV6-3 and TRBJ1-6, with 9 positions matching TRBD1. The trim removed 2 bases at V and 13 bases at J, leaving 9 bases unmatched. This CDR3 comprises 15 residues. Germline CDR1 MNHEY, CDR2 SVGEGT. DNA for the CDR3: TGTGCCAGCAGTTACCACGGGACAGGGCGGTTCCCCCTCCACTTT. Translated, it gives CASSYHGTGRFPLHF.

In its sample, this clone was seen once. V gene TRBV2 combines with J gene TRBJ2-7; 12 bases are shared with TRBD2. This CDR3 is built from 14 residues. Germline CDR1 and CDR2: SNHLY and FYNNEI. V gave up 6 bases and J gave up 5 bases; unmatched junction bases: 5. CDR3 protein: CASSLLAGGHEQYF. The CDR3 region has the DNA TGTGCCAGCAGCTTACTAGCGGGGGGCCACGAGCAGTACTTC.

V is TRBV7-2 and J is TRBJ2-7, with 9 bases matching TRBD2. The CDR3 is made up of 15 amino acids. Trimming at V came to 6 bases and at J to 4 bases, leaving 10 bases not matched to a gene. Per the germline V gene, CDR1 is SGHTA and CDR2 is FQGNSA. CDR3 in amino acids: CASRQLAGGLYEQYF. CDR3 in DNA: TGTGCCAGCAGACAGTTGGCGGGGGGGCTGTACGAGCAGTACTTC.

The chain carries TRBV7-8 and TRBJ1-2, with D possibly being TRBD1 (6 bases). CDR3 size: 14 residues. V was trimmed by 5 bases and J by 5 bases, leaving 15 bases between them. Germline CDR1 is SGHVS and CDR2 is FQNEAQ. The CDR3 protein is CASSHRQGSYGYTF. DNA for the CDR3: TGTGCCAGCAGCCACCGGCAGGGGTCTTATGGCTACACCTTC.

This chain connects TRBV7-2 to TRBJ2-3; D is perhaps TRBD2 (5 bases). The germline V gene encodes CDR1 SGHTA and CDR2 FQGNSA. Trimming took off 6 bases at V and 3 bases at J, with 16 bases between the two ends. CDR3 size: 15 residues. The CDR3 nucleotides read TGTGCCAGCAGACTAGGTGGTCTGAAGACAGATACGCAGTATTTT. It encodes CASRLGGLKTDTQYF. Full variable domain (missing parts from reference TRBV7-2 and TRBJ2-3): GAGVSQSPSNKVTEKGKDVELRCDPISGHTALYWYRQSLGQGLEFLIYFQGNSAPDKSGLPSDRFSAERTGGSVSTLTIQRTQQEDSAVYLCASRLGGLKTDTQYFGPGTRLTVL.

The V call is TRBV28, the J call TRBJ1-1, with a possible D match to TRBD1 (5 bases). Germline lookup yields CDR1 MDHEN and CDR2 SYDVKM. The CDR3 totals 14 residues. V was pared by 2 bases and J by 5 bases, with 12 bases between. The CDR3 nucleotides are TGTGCCAGCAGTTTAGGGGGAGCGGGAACTGAAGCTTTCTTT. Amino acids: CASSLGGAGTEAFF.

CDR3 region: CASSTGVPNEKLFF. The CDR3 DNA sequence: TGTGCCAGCAGTACCGGGGTCCCTAATGAAAAACTGTTTTTT. The rearrangement joins TRBV6-5 to TRBJ1-4, with D unresolved. The CDR3 is 14 residues long. V was pared by 5 bases and J by 3 bases, with 10 bases between. Germline lookup yields CDR1 MNHEY and CDR2 SVGAGI.

This chain connects TRBV2 to TRBJ2-7; D is undetermined. CDR3 length: 14 amino acids. Trimming took 7 bases from V and 1 from J, leaving 14 bases between them. Germline values: CDR1 SNHLY, CDR2 FYNNEI. The CDR3 DNA follows: TGTGCCAGCACATTTCGAACAGAGTCCTACGAGCAGTACTTC. Protein: CASTFRTESYEQYF.

In its sample, this clone was seen once. The chain links TRBV6-5 to TRBJ2-1; TRBD2 matches 10 bases. Germline loops: CDR1 MNHEY, CDR2 SVGAGI. This CDR3 is 14 amino acids long. The junction had 5 bases not matched to a gene; V was cut back by 5 bases and J by 7 bases. The DNA for the CDR3 is TGTGCCAGCAGTAAGACTAGCGGGTGGAATGAGCAGTTCTTC. Translating gives CASSKTSGWNEQFF.

This clone was counted a few times. J is TRBJ2-3 and V is TRBV7-9; D is ambiguous. The germline V and J ends were trimmed by 5 bases and 1 base, with 7 bases remaining between them. This CDR3 contains 13 residues. CDR1 and CDR2 (germline): SEHNR, FQNEAQ (reference sequence). CDR3 sequence reads: CASSASGTDTQYF. The CDR3 nucleotides read TGTGCCAGCAGCGCCTCAGGCACAGATACGCAGTATTTT.

The chain uses TRBV7-2 and TRBJ1-5; 8 bases fit TRBD1. V lost 5 bases and J lost 1; bases outside the gene matches: 4. The CDR3 runs 15 residues. Germline assignment: CDR1 SGHTA and CDR2 FQGNSA. This chain's CDR3 is CASSPQGVSNQPQHF. DNA for the CDR3: TGTGCCAGCAGCCCACAGGGGGTGAGCAATCAGCCCCAGCATTTT.